Listed below are T cell receptor beta chains from one sample, sequenced in a study of T cell clonotyping in hematopoietic cell transplantation. TCRdb's table, derived via immunoSEQ multiplex PCR, lists solely in-frame clones and lacks some. The data contain about 18,000 clones, around 86% of them seen just once; the ten biggest clones take up over 7.5%. Source: peripheral blood mononuclear cells, taken before stem cell transplant. The receptors derive from a man aged 50 or older with acute myeloid leukemia. Some clones in this sample may be carry-over from other donors' samples. Each CDR3 is given without its conserved first and last residue. Fields, in order: CDR3 protein, V gene.

CDR3aa: ASSLRASNTEAF; v_gene: TRBV5-1
CDR3aa: ASSKAEYDNEQF; v_gene: TRBV11-3
CDR3aa: ASSLGQGNEQF; v_gene: TRBV7-2
CDR3aa: ASSSRDRDASGANVLT; v_gene: TRBV7-9
CDR3aa: ASSEAPGWAGVSTDTQY; v_gene: TRBV6-1
CDR3aa: ASNQGISPLH; v_gene: TRBV28
CDR3aa: ASSYGTGSNQPQH; v_gene: TRBV5-6
CDR3aa: ASSKVYGRTAYQPQH; v_gene: TRBV21-1
CDR3aa: ASSYSDRGAEAF; v_gene: TRBV6-5
CDR3aa: ASSRGLGSFETQY; v_gene: TRBV4-1
CDR3aa: AISMTGNTEAF; v_gene: TRBV10-3
CDR3aa: ASSPELAGGSYNEQF; v_gene: TRBV7-6
CDR3aa: ASTFTRTGKTPLH; v_gene: TRBV6-5
CDR3aa: ASSDWGGAF; v_gene: TRBV25-1
CDR3aa: ASSWGEVLDNEQF; v_gene: TRBV28
CDR3aa: ATTQGGGGNQPQH; v_gene: TRBV19
CDR3aa: ASGQTGGTGELF; v_gene: TRBV27
CDR3aa: ASSFRLGTNTEAF; v_gene: TRBV7-9
CDR3aa: ASSQGAAKQY; v_gene: TRBV7-8
CDR3aa: TSSLNPGQGANEQF; v_gene: TRBV7-6
CDR3aa: SVERTGPETQY; v_gene: TRBV29-1
CDR3aa: ASSVGDSGNTIY; v_gene: TRBV9
CDR3aa: ASSDRAAGSGATNEKLF; v_gene: TRBV2
CDR3aa: AISETAGTSYEQY; v_gene: TRBV10-3
CDR3aa: ASSLGTGDMNTEAF; v_gene: TRBV5-6
CDR3aa: ASSWTRTQY; v_gene: TRBV5-8
CDR3aa: AATRQGTGQAF; v_gene: TRBV5-6
CDR3aa: ASSLEEQGETQY; v_gene: TRBV13
CDR3aa: ASSSNPRGETQY; v_gene: TRBV5-1
CDR3aa: ASSMAVNSPLH; v_gene: TRBV5-8
CDR3aa: ASSPSGAPYNEQF; v_gene: TRBV6-5
CDR3aa: AGGGGRNEQY; v_gene: TRBV10-3
CDR3aa: ASTPTRGLLETQY; v_gene: TRBV19
CDR3aa: ASSPNRGLGRSPLH; v_gene: TRBV27
CDR3aa: ASRGTNDYGYT; v_gene: TRBV19
CDR3aa: ASSSGLAGGHEQF; v_gene: TRBV5-1
CDR3aa: ASSSDSGRQETQY; v_gene: TRBV7-2
CDR3aa: ASSSGQPNTEAF; v_gene: TRBV7-2
CDR3aa: ASSYSGKGGYEQY; v_gene: TRBV6-5
CDR3aa: ASSPGPGTNEKLF; v_gene: TRBV7-3
CDR3aa: ASSQPGQGTDTQY; v_gene: TRBV14
CDR3aa: ASSLGGLHGYT; v_gene: TRBV13
CDR3aa: ASSQDSGYRQPQH; v_gene: TRBV4-3
CDR3aa: ASSIIGDTNQPQH; v_gene: TRBV19
CDR3aa: ASSSGLAGSEQY; v_gene: TRBV27
CDR3aa: ASSMYFLGETQY; v_gene: TRBV19
CDR3aa: ASSLTGAEGGGQY; v_gene: TRBV7-2
CDR3aa: ASSAGTAHPNTEAF; v_gene: TRBV9
CDR3aa: ASSGDRYNQPQH; v_gene: TRBV6-1
CDR3aa: ASSLKSRQLTDTQY; v_gene: TRBV11-2
CDR3aa: ASSSTTRNTGELF; v_gene: TRBV7-7
CDR3aa: ASSWGGWEQY; v_gene: TRBV5-6
CDR3aa: ASSYSGRNYGYT; v_gene: TRBV6-5